These T cell receptor beta chains were read from a single sample in a study of cytotoxic CD8 clonotypes in ibrutinib-treated CLL. Profiled with immunoSEQ multiplex PCR; TCRdb holds only in-frame clones, not every one. This sample has more than 110,000 clones; 80% occur once, and the top ten carry around 7.6%. The source was PBMCs, collected after 36 months of ibrutinib treatment. The receptor source for this set is a human donor with chronic lymphocytic leukemia. CDR3s include the opening cysteine and the closing phenylalanine or tryptophan.

CDR3aa	len	v_gene	j_gene
CASSSRLADYNEQFF	15	TRBV9	TRBJ2-1
CASSAQGGPYEQYF	14	TRBV2	TRBJ2-7
CASSIGTGNEQYF	13	TRBV19	TRBJ2-7
CASSHTQGAYEQYF	14	TRBV4-1	TRBJ2-7
CAIRTSGRYNEQFF	14	TRBV10-3	TRBJ2-1
CAISPREVGYGYTF	14	TRBV10-3	TRBJ1-2
CAWSKGNLISNQPQHF	16	TRBV30	TRBJ1-5
CASRGQVQSGELFF	14	TRBV6-1	TRBJ2-2
CASSVGGGTHEQFF	14	TRBV9	TRBJ2-1
CASSEPTGAGGYTF	14	TRBV13	TRBJ1-2
CASSESGTGQGNTIYF	16	TRBV5-1	TRBJ1-3
CAWTEGGRAYEQYF	14	TRBV30	TRBJ2-7
CASSPAEGHGIYEQYF	16	TRBV28	TRBJ2-7
CASSESSWYRINEKLFF	17	TRBV10-2	TRBJ1-4
CASSLEGTQYF	11	TRBV5-1	TRBJ2-5
CASSPGTGRNSYEQYF	16	TRBV27	TRBJ2-7
CASSQDAVTEAFF	13	TRBV4-1	TRBJ1-1
CASSFWRSSYEQYF	14	TRBV27	TRBJ2-7
CASTPDTGELFF	12	TRBV2	TRBJ2-2
CASSPGSTSPLHF	13	TRBV19	TRBJ1-6
CASTSGGASGELFF	14	TRBV2	TRBJ2-2
CASRDSNQPQHF	12	TRBV5-8	TRBJ1-5
CASTTATVSTEAFF	14	TRBV5-6	TRBJ1-1